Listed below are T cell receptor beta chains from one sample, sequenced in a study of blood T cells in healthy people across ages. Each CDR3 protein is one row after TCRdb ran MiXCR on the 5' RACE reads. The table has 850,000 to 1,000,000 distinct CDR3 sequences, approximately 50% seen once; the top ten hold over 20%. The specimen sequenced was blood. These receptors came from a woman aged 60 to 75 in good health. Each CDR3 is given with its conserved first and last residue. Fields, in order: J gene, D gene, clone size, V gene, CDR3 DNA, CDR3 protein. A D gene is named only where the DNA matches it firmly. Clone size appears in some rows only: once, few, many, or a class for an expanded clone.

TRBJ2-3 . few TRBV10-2 TGCGCCAGCAGTGTAATGGGGGGAGGCGATACGCAGTATTTT CASSVMGGGDTQYF
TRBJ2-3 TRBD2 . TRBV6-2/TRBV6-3 TGTGCCAGCAGTTACTCGATCGGTGAGCGGGAGCCAGATACGCAGTATTTT CASSYSIGEREPDTQYF
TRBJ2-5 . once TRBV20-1 TGCAGTGCCAAGGGAAACGACCAAGAGACCCAGTACTTC CSAKGNDQETQYF
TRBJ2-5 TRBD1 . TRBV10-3 TGTGCCATCAAAGGACAGGGTCAAGAGACCCAGTACTTC CAIKGQGQETQYF
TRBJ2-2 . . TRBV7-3 TGTGCCAGCAGCCCCCTCGGTGGGAAGAACACCGGGGAGCTGTTTTTT CASSPLGGKNTGELFF
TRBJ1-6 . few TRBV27 TGTGCCAGCACCGCCGGACGGATAAATTCACCCCTCCACTTT CASTAGRINSPLHF
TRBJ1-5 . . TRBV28 TGTGCCAGCAGTTTATGGTTTCAGCCCCAGCATTTT CASSLWFQPQHF
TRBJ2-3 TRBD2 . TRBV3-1 TGTGCCAGCAGCCAAGGTGGACTAGCGGGAGCAGGGGATACGCAGTATTTT CASSQGGLAGAGDTQYF
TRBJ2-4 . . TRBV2 TGTGCCAGCAGTCCACTCAACCGCCGAGACGGAAACATTCAGTACTTC CASSPLNRRDGNIQYF
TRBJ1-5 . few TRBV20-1 TGCAGTGCTAGTGACAGGTGGAATCAGCCCCAGCATTTT CSASDRWNQPQHF
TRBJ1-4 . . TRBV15 TGTGCCACCAGCTCAGAGCGAGGTCGGCGGCTGTTTTTT CATSSERGRRLFF
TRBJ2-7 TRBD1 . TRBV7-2 TGTGCCAGCACCTCCAGAACCGGGACAGGGTTCTACGAGCAGTACTTC CASTSRTGTGFYEQYF
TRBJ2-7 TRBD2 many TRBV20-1 TGCAGTGCCATGACGGCGGGAGTACCCTACGAGCAGTACTTC CSAMTAGVPYEQYF
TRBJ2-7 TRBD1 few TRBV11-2 TGTGCCAGCAGCTCCACTACCGGGACAGGGGGCAACGAGCAGTACTTC CASSSTTGTGGNEQYF
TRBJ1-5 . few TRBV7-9 TGTGCCAGCAGCTTAGAATTCAATCAGCCCCAGCATTTT CASSLEFNQPQHF
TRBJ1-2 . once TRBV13 TGTGCCAGCAGCTTAGTGGGGGGGGATTCTAACTATGGCTACACCTTC CASSLVGGDSNYGYTF
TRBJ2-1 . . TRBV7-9 TGTGCCAGCAGCCCCGAGAATGAGCAGTTCTTC CASSPENEQFF
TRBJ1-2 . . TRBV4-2 TGTGCCAGCAGCCAAGGAGGGAAAAACTACGGCTACACCTTC CASSQGGKNYGYTF
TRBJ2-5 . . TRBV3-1 TGTGCCAGCAGCCAAGAACGGGGTTTCGGTCAAGAGACCCAGTACTTC CASSQERGFGQETQYF
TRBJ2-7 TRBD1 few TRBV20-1 TGCAGTGCGCAGACCAGGGACAGGGGTACCTACGAGCAGTACTTC CSAQTRDRGTYEQYF
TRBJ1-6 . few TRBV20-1 TGCAGTGCTAGATACAGGGAGTATAATTCACCCCTCCACTTT CSARYREYNSPLHF
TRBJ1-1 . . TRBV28 TGTGCCAGCAGCCTAGACAGAAGAAGAGCTTTCTTT CASSLDRRRAFF
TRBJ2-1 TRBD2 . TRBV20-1 TGCAGTGCTAGAGATCGGGACTATCCTGGGTGGTTCTTC CSARDRDYPGWFF
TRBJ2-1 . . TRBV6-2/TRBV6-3 TGTGCCAGCAGCCCCCTAAACGTTCAAAATGAGCAGTTCTTC CASSPLNVQNEQFF
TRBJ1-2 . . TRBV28 TGTGCCAGCAGGGATTACACCCACTATGGCTACACCTTC CASRDYTHYGYTF
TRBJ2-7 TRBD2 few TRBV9 TGTGCCAGCAGCCCAGATGGGAGCGGGATGAGGGAGCAGTACTTC CASSPDGSGMREQYF
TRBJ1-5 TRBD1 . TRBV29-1 TGCAGCGTTTCCTCGGGACAGGGCTATCAGCCCCAGCATTTT CSVSSGQGYQPQHF
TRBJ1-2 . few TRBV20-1 TGCAGTGCCCCTGGACAGTCGTCGAGCTATGGCTACACCTTC CSAPGQSSSYGYTF
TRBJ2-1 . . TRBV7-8 TGTGCCAGCAGCTCCTTCAAGTATCCCGGGACCTACAATGAGCAGTTCTTC CASSSFKYPGTYNEQFF
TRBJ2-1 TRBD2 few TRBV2 TGTGCCAGCAGAGGACTAGCGGGAGTAAATGAGCAGTTCTTC CASRGLAGVNEQFF
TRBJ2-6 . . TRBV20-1 TGCAGTGCTAGAGAAACAGGGAGGCCTGGGGCCAACGTCCTGACTTTC CSARETGRPGANVLTF
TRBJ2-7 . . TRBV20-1 TGCAGTGCTAGAGATGACAGCCAATCCTACGAGCAGTACTTC CSARDDSQSYEQYF
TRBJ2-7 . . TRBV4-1 TGCGCCAGCAGCCAAGTGGACTCCTGGTACGAGCAGTACTTC CASSQVDSWYEQYF
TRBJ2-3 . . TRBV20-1 TGCAGTGCACTCGAAAGCACAGATACGCAGTATTTT CSALESTDTQYF
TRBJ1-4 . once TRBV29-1 TGCAGCGGGTCTAGCGGGAGGGTCGAAGAAAAACTGTTTTTT CSGSSGRVEEKLFF
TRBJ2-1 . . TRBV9 TGTGCCAGCAGCGCCCACCGGACCCCAGAAGATGAGCAGTTCTTC CASSAHRTPEDEQFF
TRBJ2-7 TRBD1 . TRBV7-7 TGTGCCAGCAGCTTACGGGGAACAGGGGGCCGAAATGAGCAGTACTTC CASSLRGTGGRNEQYF
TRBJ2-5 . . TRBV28 TGTGCCAGCAGTTTATTGGGGACTGGCAGGACCCAGTACTTC CASSLLGTGRTQYF
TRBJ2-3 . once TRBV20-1 TGCAGTGCTAGTTATCTTGTCCCCCCCTCCCCCGACGATACGCAGTATTTT CSASYLVPPSPDDTQYF
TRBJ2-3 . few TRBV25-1 TGTGCCAGCAGTGAGTCGTGGGGGTCCAGCACAGATACGCAGTATTTT CASSESWGSSTDTQYF
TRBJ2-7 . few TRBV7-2 TGTGCCAGCAGCTTACGGGTGCAGGGACCATACGAGCAGTACTTC CASSLRVQGPYEQYF
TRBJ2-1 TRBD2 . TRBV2 TGTGCCAGCAAGTCCGGGACTATCAATGAGCAGTTCTTC CASKSGTINEQFF
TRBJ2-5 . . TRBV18 TGTGCCAGCGCACCACCCGGGTACAATGGGCAGTACTTC CASAPPGYNGQYF
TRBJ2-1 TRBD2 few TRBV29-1 TGCAGCGTTGAAGGGACTAGCGGACGCTACAATGAGCAGTTCTTC CSVEGTSGRYNEQFF
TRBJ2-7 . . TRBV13 TGTGCCAGCAGCACCTCTACTAGAGGCGAGCAGTACTTC CASSTSTRGEQYF
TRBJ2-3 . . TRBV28 TGTGCCCGCAGTAACGGCGGGACAGATCTAGACGTGCAGTATTTT CARSNGGTDLDVQYF
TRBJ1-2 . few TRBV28 TGTGCCAGCAGTTTCTCGAACAGGGTTGGCTACACCTTC CASSFSNRVGYTF
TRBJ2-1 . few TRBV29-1 TGCAGCGTTGCCCCCCCGGGACCCGTGAATGAGCAGTTCTTC CSVAPPGPVNEQFF
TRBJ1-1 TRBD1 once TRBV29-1 TGCAGCGTACCCCCGGGACAGGGGTTCGAAGCTTTCTTT CSVPPGQGFEAFF
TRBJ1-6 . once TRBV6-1 TGTGCCAGCACGGGCGGGGGGTATAATTCACCCCTCCACTTT CASTGGGYNSPLHF
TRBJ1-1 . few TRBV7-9 TGTGCCAGCAGCTTAGGGGATTGGGTAGCTGAAGCTTTCTTT CASSLGDWVAEAFF
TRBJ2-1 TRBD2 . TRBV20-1 TGCAGTGCTAGAGATCAGACTAGCGGGAGATACAATGAGCAGTTCTTC CSARDQTSGRYNEQFF